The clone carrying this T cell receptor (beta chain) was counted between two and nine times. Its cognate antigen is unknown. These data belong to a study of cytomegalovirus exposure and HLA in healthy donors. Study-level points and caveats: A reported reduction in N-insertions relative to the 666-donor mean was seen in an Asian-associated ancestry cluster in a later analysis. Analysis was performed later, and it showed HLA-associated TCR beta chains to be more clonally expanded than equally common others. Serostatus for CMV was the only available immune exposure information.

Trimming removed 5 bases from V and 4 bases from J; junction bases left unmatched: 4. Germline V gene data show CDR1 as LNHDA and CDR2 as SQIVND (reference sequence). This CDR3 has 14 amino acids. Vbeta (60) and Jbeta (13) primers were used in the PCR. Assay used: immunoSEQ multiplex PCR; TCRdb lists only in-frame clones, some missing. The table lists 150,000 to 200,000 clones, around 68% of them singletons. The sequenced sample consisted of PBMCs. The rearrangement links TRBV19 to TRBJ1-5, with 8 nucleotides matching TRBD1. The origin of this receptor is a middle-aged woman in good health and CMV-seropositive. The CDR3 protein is CASSVRQGNQPQHF. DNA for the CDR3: TGTGCCAGTAGTGTTAGACAGGGGAATCAGCCCCAGCATTTT.